This T cell receptor beta chain was captured by sequencing in a study of T cell changes during pregnancy in multiple sclerosis. The method was immunoSEQ multiplex PCR; TCRdb's version includes in-frame clones alone and lacks a portion of them. The sample has some 41,000 clones, about 90% seen once. The germline CDR1 and CDR2 sequences are SGHRS and YFSETQ. V gave up 8 bases and J gave up 7 bases; unmatched junction bases: 6. This CDR3 is 12 amino acids long. The chain carries TRBV5-1 and TRBJ2-1, with 7 positions matching TRBD1. This sequence was found in a female donor with multiple sclerosis, enrolled in a pregnancy study. Source: CD8+ T cells from peripheral blood mononuclear cells, taken in the first trimester of pregnancy. The CDR3, as DNA: TGCGCCAGTAGACAGGGTGGAAATGAGCAGTTCTTC. It codes for CASRQGGNEQFF.